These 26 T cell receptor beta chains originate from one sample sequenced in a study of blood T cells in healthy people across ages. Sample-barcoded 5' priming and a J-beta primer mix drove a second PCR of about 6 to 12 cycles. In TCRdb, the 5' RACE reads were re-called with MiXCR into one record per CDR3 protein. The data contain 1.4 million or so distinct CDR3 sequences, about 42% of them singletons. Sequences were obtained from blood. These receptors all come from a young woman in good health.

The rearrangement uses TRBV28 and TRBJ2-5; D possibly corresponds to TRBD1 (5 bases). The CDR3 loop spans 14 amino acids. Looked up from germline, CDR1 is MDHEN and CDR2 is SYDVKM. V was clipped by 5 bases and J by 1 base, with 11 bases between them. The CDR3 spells CASSPQDPQETQYF. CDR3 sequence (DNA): TGTGCCAGCAGTCCACAGGACCCCCAAGAGACCCAGTACTTC.

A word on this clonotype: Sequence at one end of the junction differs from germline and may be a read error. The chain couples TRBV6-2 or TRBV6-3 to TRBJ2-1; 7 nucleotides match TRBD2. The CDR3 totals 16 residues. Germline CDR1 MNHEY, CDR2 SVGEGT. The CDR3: CTSSASGVSFYNEQFF. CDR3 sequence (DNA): TGTACCAGCAGTGCGAGCGGGGTCTCCTTTTACAATGAGCAGTTCTTC.

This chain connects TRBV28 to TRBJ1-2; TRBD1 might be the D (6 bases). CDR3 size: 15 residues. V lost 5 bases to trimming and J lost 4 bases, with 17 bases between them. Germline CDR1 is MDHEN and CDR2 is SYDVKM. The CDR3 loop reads CASSPPGGRAYGYTF. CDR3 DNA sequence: TGTGCCAGCAGTCCCCCCGGGGGGCGGGCCTATGGCTACACCTTC.

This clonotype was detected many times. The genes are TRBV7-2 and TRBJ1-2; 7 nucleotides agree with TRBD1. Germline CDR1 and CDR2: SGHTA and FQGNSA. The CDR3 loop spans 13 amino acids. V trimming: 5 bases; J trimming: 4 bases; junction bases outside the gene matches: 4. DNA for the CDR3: TGTGCCAGCAGCCGACAGGGCTTCTATGGCTACACCTTC. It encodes CASSRQGFYGYTF.

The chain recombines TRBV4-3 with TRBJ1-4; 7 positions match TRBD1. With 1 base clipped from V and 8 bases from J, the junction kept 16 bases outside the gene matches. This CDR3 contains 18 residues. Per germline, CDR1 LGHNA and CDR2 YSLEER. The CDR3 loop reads CASSQGNYNGQVGEKLFF. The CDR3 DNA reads TGCGCCAGCAGCCAAGGGAATTATAACGGACAGGTCGGAGAAAAACTGTTTTTT.

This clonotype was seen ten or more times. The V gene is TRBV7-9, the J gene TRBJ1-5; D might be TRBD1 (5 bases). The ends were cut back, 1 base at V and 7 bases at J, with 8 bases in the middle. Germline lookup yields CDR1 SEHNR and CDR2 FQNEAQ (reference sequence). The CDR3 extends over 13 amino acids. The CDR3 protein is CASSLDEGQPQHF. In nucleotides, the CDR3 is TGTGCCAGCAGCTTAGATGAGGGGCAGCCCCAGCATTTT.

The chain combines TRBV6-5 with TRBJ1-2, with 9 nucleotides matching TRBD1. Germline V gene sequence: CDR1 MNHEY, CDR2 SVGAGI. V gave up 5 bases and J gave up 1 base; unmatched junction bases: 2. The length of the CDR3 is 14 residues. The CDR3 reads CASSGQGINYGYTF. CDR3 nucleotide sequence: TGTGCCAGCAGTGGACAGGGGATTAACTATGGCTACACCTTC.

CDR3 DNA: TGTGCCAGCAGTCATCCCCTCGGAGGGTCGGGCTACACCTTC. Translated: CASSHPLGGSGYTF. The chain carries TRBV11-2 and TRBJ1-2; D remains ambiguous. This CDR3 has 14 residues. V lost 6 bases and J 8 bases, leaving 19 bases between the germline ends. CDR1 and CDR2 from the germline V gene are SGHAT and FQNNGV.

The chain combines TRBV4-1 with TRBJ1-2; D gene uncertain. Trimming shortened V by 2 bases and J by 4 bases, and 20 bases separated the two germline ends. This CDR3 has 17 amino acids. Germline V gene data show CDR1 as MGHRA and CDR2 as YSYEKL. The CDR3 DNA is TGCGCCAGCAGCCAAATCCATACCCGGACGGAGTTCTATGGCTACACCTTC. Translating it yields CASSQIHTRTEFYGYTF.

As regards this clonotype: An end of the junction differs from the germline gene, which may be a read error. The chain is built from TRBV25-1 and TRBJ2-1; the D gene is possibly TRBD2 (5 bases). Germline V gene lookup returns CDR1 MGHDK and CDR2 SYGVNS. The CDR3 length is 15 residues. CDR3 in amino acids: CAGSDWTFLSYEQFF. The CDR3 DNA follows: TGTGCCGGCAGTGATTGGACTTTCCTGTCTTATGAGCAGTTCTTC.

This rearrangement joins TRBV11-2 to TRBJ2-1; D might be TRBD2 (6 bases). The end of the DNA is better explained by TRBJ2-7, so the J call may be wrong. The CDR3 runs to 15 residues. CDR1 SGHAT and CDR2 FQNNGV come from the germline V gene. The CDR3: CASSLEVGGGDEQYF. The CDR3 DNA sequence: TGTGCCAGCAGCTTAGAGGTGGGGGGTGGTGATGAGCAGTACTTC.

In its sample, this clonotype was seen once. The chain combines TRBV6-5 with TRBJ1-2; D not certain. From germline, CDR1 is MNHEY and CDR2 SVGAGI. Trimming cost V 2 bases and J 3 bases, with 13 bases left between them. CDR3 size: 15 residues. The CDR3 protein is CASSYASEGDYGYTF. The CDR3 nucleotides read TGTGCCAGCAGTTACGCGAGTGAGGGTGACTATGGCTACACCTTC.

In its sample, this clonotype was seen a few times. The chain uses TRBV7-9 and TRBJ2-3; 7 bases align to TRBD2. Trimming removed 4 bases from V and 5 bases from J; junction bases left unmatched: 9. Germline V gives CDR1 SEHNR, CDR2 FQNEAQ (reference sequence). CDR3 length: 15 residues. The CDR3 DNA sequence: TGTGCCAGCAGCTCGATAACGGGGAGGGGAGATACGCAGTATTTT. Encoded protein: CASSSITGRGDTQYF.

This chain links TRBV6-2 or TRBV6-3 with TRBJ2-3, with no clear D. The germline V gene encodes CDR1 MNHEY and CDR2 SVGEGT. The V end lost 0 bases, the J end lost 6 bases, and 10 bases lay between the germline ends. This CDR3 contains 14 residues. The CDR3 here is CASSYSRPGDTQYF. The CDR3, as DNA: TGTGCCAGCAGTTACTCGCGACCCGGCGATACGCAGTATTTT.

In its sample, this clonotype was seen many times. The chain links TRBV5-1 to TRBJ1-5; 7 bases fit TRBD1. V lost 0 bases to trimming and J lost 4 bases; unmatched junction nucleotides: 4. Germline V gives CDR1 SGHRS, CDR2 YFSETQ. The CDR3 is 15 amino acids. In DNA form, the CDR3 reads TGCGCCAGCAGCTTGGGTGAGGGGGCGAATCAGCCCCAGCATTTT. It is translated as CASSLGEGANQPQHF. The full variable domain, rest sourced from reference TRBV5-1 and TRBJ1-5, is KAGVTQTPRYLIKTRGQQVTLSCSPISGHRSVSWYQQTPGQGLQFLFEYFSETQRNKGNFPGRFSGRQFSNSRSEMNVSTLELGDSALYLCASSLGEGANQPQHFGDGTRLSIL.

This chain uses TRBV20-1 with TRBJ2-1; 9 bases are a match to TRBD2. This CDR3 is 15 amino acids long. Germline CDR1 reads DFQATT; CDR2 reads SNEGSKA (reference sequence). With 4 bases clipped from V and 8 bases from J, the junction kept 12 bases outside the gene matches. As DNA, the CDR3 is TGCAGTGCTATTGGTCCGGCGCGGGGGGGCGATGAGCAGTTCTTC. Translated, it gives CSAIGPARGGDEQFF.

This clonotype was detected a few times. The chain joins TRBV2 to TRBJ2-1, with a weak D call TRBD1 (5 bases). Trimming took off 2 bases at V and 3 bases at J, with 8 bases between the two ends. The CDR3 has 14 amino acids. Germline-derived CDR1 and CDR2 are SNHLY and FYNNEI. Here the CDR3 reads CASSENDSYNEQFF. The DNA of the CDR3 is TGTGCCAGCAGTGAAAACGACAGCTACAATGAGCAGTTCTTC.

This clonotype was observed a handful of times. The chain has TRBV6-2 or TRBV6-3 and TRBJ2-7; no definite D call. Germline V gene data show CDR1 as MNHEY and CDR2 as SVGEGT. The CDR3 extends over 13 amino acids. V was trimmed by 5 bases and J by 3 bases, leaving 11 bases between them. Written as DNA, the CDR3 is TGTGCCAGCAGTCGAACAAGGAACTACGAGCAGTACTTC. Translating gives CASSRTRNYEQYF.

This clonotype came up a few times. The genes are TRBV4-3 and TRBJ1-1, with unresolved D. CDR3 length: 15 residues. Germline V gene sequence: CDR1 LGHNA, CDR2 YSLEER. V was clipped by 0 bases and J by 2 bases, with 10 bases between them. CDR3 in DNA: TGCGCCAGCAGCCAAGATTACTTACCCAACACTGAAGCTTTCTTT. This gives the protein CASSQDYLPNTEAFF.

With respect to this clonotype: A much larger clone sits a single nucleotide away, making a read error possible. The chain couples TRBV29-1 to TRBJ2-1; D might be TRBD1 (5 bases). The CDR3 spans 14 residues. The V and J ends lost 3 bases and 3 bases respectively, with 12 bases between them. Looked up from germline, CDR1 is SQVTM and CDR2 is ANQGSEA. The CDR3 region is CSVDLLGHYNEQFF. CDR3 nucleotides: TGCAGCGTTGATCTCCTGGGGCACTACAATGAGCAGTTCTTC.

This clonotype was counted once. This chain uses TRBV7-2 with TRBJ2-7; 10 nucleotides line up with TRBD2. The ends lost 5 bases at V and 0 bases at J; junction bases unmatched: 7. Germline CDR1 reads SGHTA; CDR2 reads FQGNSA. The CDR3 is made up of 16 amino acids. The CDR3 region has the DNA TGTGCCAGCAGCCGCTCTAGCGGGAGTCTCTCCTACGAGCAGTACTTC. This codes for CASSRSSGSLSYEQYF. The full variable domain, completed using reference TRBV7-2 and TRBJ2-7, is GAGVSQSPSNKVTEKGKDVELRCDPISGHTALYWYRQSLGQGLEFLIYFQGNSAPDKSGLPSDRFSAERTGGSVSTLTIQRTQQEDSAVYLCASSRSSGSLSYEQYFGPGTRLTVT.

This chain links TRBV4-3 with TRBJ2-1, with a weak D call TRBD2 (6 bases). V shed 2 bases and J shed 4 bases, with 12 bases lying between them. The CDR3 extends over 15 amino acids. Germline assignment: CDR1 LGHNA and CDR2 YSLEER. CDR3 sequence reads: CASSQSGGRYNEQFF. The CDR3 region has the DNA TGCGCCAGCAGCCAATCCGGGGGAAGGTACAATGAGCAGTTCTTC.

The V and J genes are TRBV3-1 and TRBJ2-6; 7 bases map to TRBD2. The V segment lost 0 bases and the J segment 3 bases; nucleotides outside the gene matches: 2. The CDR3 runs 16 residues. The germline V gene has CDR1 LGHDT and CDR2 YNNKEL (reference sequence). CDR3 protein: CASSQDLAGGANVLTF. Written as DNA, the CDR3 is TGTGCCAGCAGCCAAGATTTAGCGGGTGGGGCCAACGTCCTGACTTTC.

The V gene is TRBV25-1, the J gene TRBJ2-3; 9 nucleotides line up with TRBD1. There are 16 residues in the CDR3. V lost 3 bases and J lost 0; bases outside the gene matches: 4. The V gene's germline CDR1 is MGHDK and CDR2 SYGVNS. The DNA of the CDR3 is TGTGCCAGCAGTGACCAACAGGGGGCTAGCACAGATACGCAGTATTTT. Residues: CASSDQQGASTDTQYF.

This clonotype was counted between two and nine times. The CDR3 nucleotides read TGTGCCAGCAGCGAGGGACAAGAGACCCAGTACTTC. Residues: CASSEGQETQYF. The J gene is TRBJ2-5, the V gene TRBV2; a possible D gene is TRBD2 (5 bases). Trimming shortened V by 6 bases and J by 2 bases, and 7 bases separated the two germline ends. CDR1 SNHLY and CDR2 FYNNEI come from the germline V gene. The CDR3 extends over 12 amino acids.

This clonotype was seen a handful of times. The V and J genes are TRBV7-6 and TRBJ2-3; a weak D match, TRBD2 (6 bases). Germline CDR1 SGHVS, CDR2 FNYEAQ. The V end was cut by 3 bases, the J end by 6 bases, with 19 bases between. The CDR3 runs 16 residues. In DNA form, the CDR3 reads TGTGCCAGCAGCTTGAGGATCGGGACTGTAGGCGATACGCAGTATTTT. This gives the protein CASSLRIGTVGDTQYF. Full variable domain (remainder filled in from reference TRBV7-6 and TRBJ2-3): GAGVSQSPRYKVTKRGQDVALRCDPISGHVSLYWYRQALGQGPEFLTYFNYEAQQDKSGLPNDRFSAERPEGSISTLTIQRTEQRDSAMYRCASSLRIGTVGDTQYFGPGTRLTVL.